What follows is one T cell receptor (beta chain) and its context. Here immunoSEQ multiplex PCR was the method, and the copy in TCRdb shows in-frame clones only, minus some. The table records 510,000 or so clones, 70% to 90% of them present only once. These data belong to a study of Ad26.COV2.S vaccination and SARS-CoV-2 variants. Trimming took 5 bases from V and 7 from J; bases not matched to a gene: 10. The CDR3 loop spans 14 amino acids. The V gene's germline CDR1 is SEHNR and CDR2 FQNEAQ (reference sequence). Treatment defined: 15 to 20 received Ad26.COV2.S at low or high dose, single or two shots; roughly 5 received placebo; per-sample allocation not given. Following the first vaccine or placebo injection, samples were taken on day 63.

The source material was peripheral blood, sampled in a trial of Ad26.COV2.S vaccine versus placebo. This TCR derives from a person between 18 and 65 years old who received the Ad26.COV2.S COVID-19 vaccine or a placebo. The V call is TRBV7-9, the J call TRBJ2-7, with 8 bases aligning to TRBD2. Here the CDR3 reads CASSLTGGLGEQYF. In nucleotides, the CDR3 is TGTGCCAGCAGCCTCACGGGAGGGCTCGGGGAGCAGTACTTC.